These 8 T cell receptor beta chains were all obtained from the same sample, sequenced in a study of cytomegalovirus exposure and HLA in healthy donors. The study ran its PCR with 60 Vbeta and 13 Jbeta primers. Libraries were prepared by immunoSEQ multiplex PCR; TCRdb keeps only in-frame clonotypes and omits some of them. The data show 70,000 to 100,000 clones, around three fifths seen once. The sequencing input was PBMCs. Receptors were obtained from a woman aged 45 to 65 in good health and CMV-seropositive.

This chain uses TRBV6-6 with TRBJ1-2; 7 positions agree with TRBD1. V was clipped by 6 bases and J by 8 bases; unmatched bases: 12. Germline values: CDR1 MNHNY, CDR2 SVGAGI (reference sequence). The CDR3 runs to 14 residues. In DNA, the CDR3 is TGTGCCAGCAGCACCTACAGGGGTGAAGGGGGCTACACCTTC. Translating gives CASSTYRGEGGYTF.

The chain uses TRBV29-1 and TRBJ1-2; 8 bases map to TRBD1. The V gene's germline CDR1 is SQVTM and CDR2 ANQGSEA. V lost 7 bases, J lost 2 bases, and 6 bases stayed unmatched. The CDR3 totals 13 residues. DNA for the CDR3: TGCAGCGCTGGGACAGGCGAGAACTATGGCTACACCTTC. Translation gives CSAGTGENYGYTF.

This chain joins TRBV18 and TRBJ1-5; the match to TRBD1 covers 7 bases. The germline V gene has CDR1 KGHSH and CDR2 LQKENI. J gave up 4 bases and V 6 bases, and 9 bases lay outside the gene matches. The CDR3 has 15 amino acids. The CDR3 here is CASSQKTGWNQPQHF. The DNA of the CDR3 is TGTGCCAGCTCTCAAAAGACAGGGTGGAATCAGCCCCAGCATTTT. The whole variable domain, remainder taken from reference TRBV18 and TRBJ1-5, is NAGVMQNPRHLVRRRGQEARLRCSPMKGHSHVYWYRQLPEEGLKFMVYLQKENIIDESGMPKERFSAEFPKEGPSILRIQQVVRGDSAAYFCASSQKTGWNQPQHFGDGTRLSIL.

This clone was seen only a few times. The rearrangement uses TRBV4-1 and TRBJ1-4; 10 bases fit TRBD1. CDR1 is MGHRA and CDR2 is YSYEKL in the germline V gene. Trimming removed 3 bases from V and 8 bases from J; junction bases left unmatched: 6. The CDR3 length is 15 residues. The CDR3 here is CASSHPGTGEEKLFF. Here the CDR3 DNA reads TGCGCCAGCAGCCATCCCGGGACAGGGGAGGAAAAACTGTTTTTT.

The chain joins TRBV2 to TRBJ2-3; 15 bases match TRBD2. The CDR3 is made up of 18 amino acids. Germline CDR1 is SNHLY and CDR2 is FYNNEI. V shed 5 bases and J 3 bases; nucleotides not matched to a gene: 9. In nucleotides, the CDR3 is TGTGCCAGCAGTTGGACTAGCGGGGGGGCCGGAAGGACAGATACGCAGTATTTT. It codes for CASSWTSGGAGRTDTQYF.

The rearrangement joins TRBV4-3 to TRBJ2-7, with 7 bases that match TRBD2. Germline CDR1 is LGHNA and CDR2 is YSLEER. The CDR3 spans 16 residues. V lost 0 bases to trimming and J lost 0 bases; unmatched junction nucleotides: 5. CDR3 in DNA: TGCGCCAGCAGCCAAGAATATGGGGGGGTCTCCTACGAGCAGTACTTC. Protein sequence: CASSQEYGGVSYEQYF.

CDR3 protein: CASSADSREQYF. CDR3 DNA sequence: TGTGCCAGCAGCGCGGACAGTCGGGAGCAGTACTTC. The rearrangement links TRBV5-8 to TRBJ2-7; a possible D gene is TRBD1 (6 bases). The CDR3 has 12 amino acids. Germline V gives CDR1 SGHTS, CDR2 YDEGEE. The V gene lost 4 bases and the J gene lost 7 bases, with 12 bases spanning the gap.

The chain combines TRBV7-8 with TRBJ1-5; tentatively, D is TRBD1 (5 bases). Germline lookup yields CDR1 SGHVS and CDR2 FQNEAQ. V was pared by 5 bases and J by 2 bases, with 16 bases between. The CDR3 loop spans 16 amino acids. CDR3 nucleotide sequence: TGTGCCAGCAGCCCCAACCAGGGCCAGGGCAATCAGCCCCAGCATTTT. Encoded protein: CASSPNQGQGNQPQHF.